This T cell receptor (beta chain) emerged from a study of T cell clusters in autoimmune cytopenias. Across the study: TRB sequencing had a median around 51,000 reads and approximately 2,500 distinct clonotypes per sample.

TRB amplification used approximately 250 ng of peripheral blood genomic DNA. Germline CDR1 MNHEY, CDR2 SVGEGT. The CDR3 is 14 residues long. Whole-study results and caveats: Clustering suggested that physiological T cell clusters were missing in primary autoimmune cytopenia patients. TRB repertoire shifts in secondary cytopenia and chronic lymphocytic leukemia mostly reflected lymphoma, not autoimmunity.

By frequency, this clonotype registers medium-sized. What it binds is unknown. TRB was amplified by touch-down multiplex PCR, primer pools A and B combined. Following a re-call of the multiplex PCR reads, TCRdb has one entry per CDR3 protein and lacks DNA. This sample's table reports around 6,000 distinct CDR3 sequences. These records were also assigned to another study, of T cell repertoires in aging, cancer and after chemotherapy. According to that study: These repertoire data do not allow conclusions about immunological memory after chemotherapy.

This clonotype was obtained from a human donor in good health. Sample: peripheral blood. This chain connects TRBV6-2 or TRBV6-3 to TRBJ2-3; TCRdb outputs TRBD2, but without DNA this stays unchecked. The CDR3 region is CATKQRGSTDTQYF.